This T cell receptor beta chain is drawn from a study of CD8+ T cells in alopecia areata. Once RNA had been extracted, it was reverse transcribed into cDNA to act as the sequencing template. TCRdb's table, derived via immunoSEQ multiplex PCR, lists solely in-frame clones and lacks some. The sample yields 200,000 to 250,000 clones, 50% to 60% seen once. Findings and caveats of the study: Alphabeta T cells residing in normal skin are also sequenced in scalp samples.

This CDR3 region has 15 residues. J lost 2 bases, V lost 5 bases, and 3 bases had no gene match. Germline CDR1 is SGHTA and CDR2 is FQGTGA. On this clone: No antigen is known for it.

Sequences were derived from CD4+ T cells sorted from blood, sampled at week 0. The genes are TRBV7-3 and TRBJ2-6; 7 nucleotides match TRBD1. The TCR was taken from a human donor with alopecia areata. The CDR3 spells CASSRGQPGANVLTF. CDR3 nucleotide sequence: TGTGCCAGCAGCCGGGGACAGCCTGGGGCCAACGTCCTGACTTTC. The full variable domain, with the rest looked up from reference TRBV7-3 and TRBJ2-6, is GAGVSQTPSNKVTEKGKYVELRCDPISGHTALYWYRQSLGQGPEFLIYFQGTGAADDSGLPNDRFFAVRPEGSVSTLKIQRTERGDSAVYLCASSRGQPGANVLTFGAGSRLTVL.